The TCR beta chain described here comes from a study of blood T cell repertoires in COVID-19. As for the study in general: PBMCs, B-cell-depleted T cells, or T cells provided the cDNA or gDNA that made up the material.

The CDR3 consists of 13 residues. Germline CDR1 LNHDA, CDR2 SQIVND (reference sequence). Per the original methods: From reference gene primer amplification, estimates of nucleated cell counts were derived. Here immunoSEQ multiplex PCR was the method, and the copy in TCRdb shows in-frame clones only, minus some. V and J calls and clone size follow that table, whereas D and trimming were derived from the DNA. This table has approximately 78,000 clones, roughly 88% appearing once. Input material: peripheral blood. The chain couples TRBV19 to TRBJ1-2; a possible D gene is TRBD1 (6 bases). This receptor was identified in a man aged 45-65 years with acute or convalescent COVID-19. CDR3 nucleotides: TGTGCGAGTTGGCGGTCGGACAGCAAAGGCTACACCTTC. It yields the protein CASWRSDSKGYTF.